The following is a TCR beta chain sequence with its context. Its binding antigen is unknown. The sample holds no much larger clone one base away, and base qualities are not on file. This entry belongs to a study of T cells and Merkel cell carcinoma outcomes (dated by TCRdb to between 2020 and 2021). At the level of the whole study: The study looked at whether the tumor T-cell repertoire and T-cell density could predict clinical outcome in patients with Merkel cell carcinoma. Overall study results and their limits: The combination of T-cell repertoire features and T-cell density was reported to predict clinical outcomes in patients with Merkel cell carcinoma.

The CDR3 numbers 18 residues from cysteine through phenylalanine. Of all the DNA, just the CDR3 is kept, 54 bases in frame from base 1. Samples came from patients with Merkel cell carcinoma. The protocol used for the library was the immunoSEQ multiplex PCR assay. TCRdb's version of the immuneACCESS table is confined to in-frame rearrangements and falls short of the full clone set. An unresolved V gene accounts for under half of the shortfall where checked; the remainder is of unknown origin. This sample holds around 15,000 clones; 81% were observed only once. The ten largest clones represent roughly 10% of the sample.

The TCR originated in a human donor with Merkel cell carcinoma. Sample: tumor tissue from Merkel cell carcinoma. The rearranged chain carries TRBV21-1 and TRBJ1-4; the table gives TRBD1 as D, unverified against the DNA. TRBV21-1 is recorded as a pseudogene. The nucleotide sequence is given as TGTGCCAGCAGCAAGGGGACAGGGGAACCAGCAACTAATGAAAAACTGTTTTTT. Its translation is CASSKGTGEPATNEKLFF.